Listed below are T cell receptor beta chains from one sample, sequenced in a study of identical twins. A single record per CDR3 protein comes from TCRdb applying MiXCR to the 5' RACE reads. This sample carries some 270,000 distinct CDR3 sequences, about 9% of them seen once, and the ten largest clones take about 3%. These records were also assigned to another study, of yellow fever vaccine responses in identical twins.

The specimen was CD8+ T cells sorted from blood. The receptor source for this set is a woman aged 18-29 years in good health. Each CDR3 is given with its conserved first and last residue. D genes are given only for firm matches. A clone size is listed for some rows: how often the clone was seen (once, few, many), or a class if it is expanded.

V	D	J	size	length	DNA	CDR3
TRBV7-9	-	TRBJ2-7	many	14	TGTGCCAGCAGCTTACCTCGCTTATCCTACGAGCAGTACTTC	CASSLPRLSYEQYF
TRBV10-3	TRBD1	TRBJ2-7	many	16	TGTGCCATCAGTGAACTGAGGACAGGGGGATTTAGCGAGCAGTACTTC	CAISELRTGGFSEQYF
TRBV7-9	-	TRBJ2-7	few	16	TGTGCCAGCAGCCACAACTTAGGAGGGGTAGCGTACGAGCAGTACTTC	CASSHNLGGVAYEQYF
TRBV12-3/TRBV12-4	TRBD1	TRBJ1-2	-	15	TGTGCCAGCAGTTTTTGGGACAGGGCGGACTATGGCTACACCTTC	CASSFWDRADYGYTF
TRBV23-1	-	TRBJ1-5	-	20	TGCGCCAGCAGGAAGAGACAGGACACTCCGAGGGGTTATAGCAATCAGCCCCAGCATTTT	CASRKRQDTPRGYSNQPQHF
TRBV9	-	TRBJ2-3	-	14	TGTGCCAGCAGCCCCCCTGGTAGGTCGGATACGCAGTATTTT	CASSPPGRSDTQYF
TRBV25-1	-	TRBJ2-1	-	14	TGTGCCAGCAGTGAGGGTCCGGGACGACGCCCGTGGTTCTTC	CASSEGPGRRPWFF
TRBV6-5	-	TRBJ2-5	-	17	TGTGCCAGCAGTTACGTCGGGGGTGCAGGGGGGCGTGAGACCCAGTACTTC	CASSYVGGAGGRETQYF
TRBV5-1	-	TRBJ1-2	many	14	TGCGCCAGCAGCTCCGAGGGGGCTAACTATGGCTACACCTTC	CASSSEGANYGYTF
TRBV4-1	-	TRBJ2-7	few	15	TGCGCCAGCAGCCAAGATCGGCAGGGTCTGTCCGAGCAGTACTTC	CASSQDRQGLSEQYF
TRBV20-1	TRBD2	TRBJ2-7	-	17	TGCAGTGCTAGAGATTCCCCTCGCGGGAGGGCGTCCTACGAGCAGTACTTC	CSARDSPRGRASYEQYF
TRBV15	-	TRBJ2-4	few	14	TGTGCCACCAGCACTATACTAGCCAAAAACATTCAGTACTTC	CATSTILAKNIQYF
TRBV29-1	-	TRBJ2-7	few	12	TGCAGCGTTGGCACGTCCGGAGGCGAGCAGTACTTC	CSVGTSGGEQYF
TRBV7-9	-	TRBJ2-5	few	16	TGTGCCAGCAGCTTAACGGTCTGGGACTCCCAAGAGACCCAGTACTTC	CASSLTVWDSQETQYF
TRBV30	-	TRBJ2-7	-	13	TGTGCCTGGAGCGAGAGGATTTCCTACGAGCAGTACTTC	CAWSERISYEQYF
TRBV5-5	-	TRBJ2-3	-	15	TGTGCCAGCAGCTTGCCCGGTTCGGGCACAGATACGCAGTATTTT	CASSLPGSGTDTQYF
TRBV12-3/TRBV12-4	-	TRBJ2-5	few	12	TGTGCCAGCAGCGAAGGCGTGCAGACCCAGTACTTC	CASSEGVQTQYF
TRBV7-9	-	TRBJ2-1	-	14	TGTGCCAGCAGCTTCCCTCTTGGGGATAATGAGCAGTTCTTC	CASSFPLGDNEQFF
TRBV12-3/TRBV12-4	-	TRBJ2-5	few	14	TGTGCCAGCAGTCATGTCGACGGCCAAGAGACCCAGTACTTC	CASSHVDGQETQYF
TRBV20-1	TRBD2	TRBJ2-1	-	16	TGCAGTGCTAGAGTCGGCGGGAGTAATCCTTACAATGAGCAGTTCTTC	CSARVGGSNPYNEQFF
TRBV20-1	-	TRBJ2-5	many	12	TGCAGTGCTAGAGCTGCTACAGAGACCCAGTACTTC	CSARAATETQYF
TRBV6-5	-	TRBJ2-5	many	16	TGTGCCAGCAGTTCCGGTGTTAACAGGTGGATGGAGACCCAGTACTTC	CASSSGVNRWMETQYF
TRBV4-3	TRBD1	TRBJ2-5	few	14	TGCGCCAGCAGCCTCGACAGGGGGGAAGAGACCCAGTACTTC	CASSLDRGEETQYF
TRBV12-3/TRBV12-4	TRBD2	TRBJ2-3	few	17	TGTGCCAGCAGTTCATTAGGACTAGCGGGGTGGGCAGATACGCAGTATTTT	CASSSLGLAGWADTQYF
TRBV29-1	TRBD2	TRBJ2-1	-	14	TGCAGCGTTGGACTAGCGGGGTACAACAATGAGCAGTTCTTC	CSVGLAGYNNEQFF
TRBV7-9	-	TRBJ2-1	many	13	TGTGCCAGCAGCTTACCAGGTAACAATGAGCAGTTCTTC	CASSLPGNNEQFF
TRBV7-9	-	TRBJ1-6	few	14	TGTGCCAGCAGCTCCCAGGTTGACGGTTCACCCCTCCACTTT	CASSSQVDGSPLHF
TRBV6-1	-	TRBJ2-5	many	17	TGTGCCAGCAGTGACCCCGTCGGGGGCCTCAGGGTAGAGACCCAGTACTTC	CASSDPVGGLRVETQYF
TRBV7-9	-	TRBJ1-4	few	14	TGTGCCAGCAGCTCCGTTAATATGGGTGAAAAACTGTTTTTT	CASSSVNMGEKLFF
TRBV11-2	-	TRBJ2-3	few	15	TGTGCCAGCAGCTTAGGGCCGGTGTTCACAGATACGCAGTATTTT	CASSLGPVFTDTQYF
TRBV12-3/TRBV12-4	TRBD1	TRBJ2-3	-	14	TGTGCCAGCAGTAGAAGACAGGGTGGGGATACGCAGTATTTT	CASSRRQGGDTQYF
TRBV24-1	-	TRBJ2-1	many	15	-	CATSDFRGGLDEQFF
TRBV7-9	-	TRBJ2-7	many	11	TGTGCCAGCAGCCCAAACTACGAGCAGTACTTC	CASSPNYEQYF
TRBV5-1	-	TRBJ2-1	-	12	TGCGCCAGCTTGGCGGAGAACAATGAGCAGTTCTTC	CASLAENNEQFF
TRBV12-3/TRBV12-4	-	TRBJ2-3	few	16	TGTGCCAGCAGTCCCTTAGCGGCCCTAGGGGAAGATACGCAGTATTTT	CASSPLAALGEDTQYF
TRBV20-1	TRBD2	TRBJ2-7	-	16	TGCAGTGCTAGAGTCGCTAGCGGGATTCGTCCCTACGAGCAGTACTTC	CSARVASGIRPYEQYF
TRBV29-1	TRBD1	TRBJ2-7	many	15	TGCAGCGTTGAGGCTCCCGGGACAGAGACTTACGAGCAGTACTTC	CSVEAPGTETYEQYF
TRBV6-4	TRBD2	TRBJ2-2	few	16	TGTGCCAGCAGCCCGGGACTAGCGGGAGTTCCCGGGGAGCTGTTTTTT	CASSPGLAGVPGELFF
TRBV12-3/TRBV12-4	TRBD1	TRBJ1-5	many	16	TGTGCCAGCAGTTTAGCACAGGGGTATGGGTATCAGCCCCAGCATTTT	CASSLAQGYGYQPQHF
TRBV11-2	TRBD2	TRBJ2-7	-	16	TGTGCCAGCAGCTCGCAAGGGCGAGCGGGAGAAGGGGAGCAGTACTTC	CASSSQGRAGEGEQYF
TRBV7-9	TRBD1	TRBJ2-1	-	15	TGTGCCAGCAGCTTAGCACAGGGGGGCTACAATGAGCAGTTCTTC	CASSLAQGGYNEQFF
TRBV7-9	-	TRBJ2-2	-	14	TGTGCCAGCAGTTATTTACAGGGCACCGGGGAGCTGTTTTTT	CASSYLQGTGELFF